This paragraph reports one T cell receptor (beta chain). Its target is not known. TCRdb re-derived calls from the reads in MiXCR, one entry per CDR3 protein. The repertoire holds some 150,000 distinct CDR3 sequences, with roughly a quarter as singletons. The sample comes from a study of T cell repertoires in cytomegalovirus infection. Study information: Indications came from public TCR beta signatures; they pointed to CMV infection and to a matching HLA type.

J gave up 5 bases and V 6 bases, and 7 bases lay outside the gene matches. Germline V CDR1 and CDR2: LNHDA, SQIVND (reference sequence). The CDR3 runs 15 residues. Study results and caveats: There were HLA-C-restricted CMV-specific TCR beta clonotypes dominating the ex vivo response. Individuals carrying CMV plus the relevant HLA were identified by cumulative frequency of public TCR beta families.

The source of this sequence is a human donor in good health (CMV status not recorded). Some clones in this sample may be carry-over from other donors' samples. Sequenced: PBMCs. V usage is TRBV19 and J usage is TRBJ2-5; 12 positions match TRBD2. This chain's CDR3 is CASRFSTSGGETQYF. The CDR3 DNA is TGTGCCAGTAGATTTTCGACTAGCGGGGGCGAGACCCAGTACTTC. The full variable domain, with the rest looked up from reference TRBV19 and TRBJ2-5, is DGGITQSPKYLFRKEGQNVTLSCEQNLNHDAMYWYRQDPGQGLRLIYYSQIVNDFQKGDIAEGYSVSREKKESFPLTVTSAQKNPTAFYLCASRFSTSGGETQYFGPGTRLLVL.